This T cell receptor beta chain was sequenced for a study of T cells after yellow fever vaccination. TCRdb itself ran the 5' RACE reads through MiXCR, one entry per CDR3 protein. The data show about 330,000 distinct CDR3 sequences, with approximately 8% seen just once and around 17% held by the top ten. Trimming removed 3 bases from V and 6 bases from J, with 16 bases in between. Germline V lookup: CDR1 SGDLS, CDR2 YYNGEE. The CDR3 spans 14 residues. This clonotype came up a few times. The chain recombines TRBV9 with TRBJ2-7, with D perhaps TRBD1 (5 bases). The clonotype was recovered from a man aged 18 to 35 who received the YFV17D yellow fever vaccine. Source: PBMCs, taken roughly 47 days after the first yellow fever vaccination. CDR3 protein: CASSASGAGLEQYF. For the CDR3, the DNA is TGTGCCAGCAGCGCCAGTGGGGCTGGGCTCGAGCAGTACTTC.